The source of this T cell receptor (beta chain) is a study of T cell responses to AZD1222 COVID-19 vaccine. Notes on the study in general: Spike-wide vaccine-associated CD4 TCRs dominated at 160-218 and 743-854.

Libraries were prepared by immunoSEQ multiplex PCR; TCRdb keeps only in-frame clonotypes and omits some of them. The data contain under 150,000 clones, over 75% of them seen just once; the ten biggest clones take up under 2%. The CDR3 consists of 14 residues. Trimming took off 4 bases at V and 0 bases at J, with 9 bases between the two ends. The germline CDR1 and CDR2 sequences are SNHLY and FYNNEI. To note about this clone: Its cognate antigen is unknown.

This receptor was obtained from an adult in good health. The chain uses TRBV2 and TRBJ2-5; no firm D call. The material sequenced was peripheral blood, taken on day 0 of AZD1222 vaccination. CDR3 residues: CASSGLSYQETQYF. The CDR3 DNA sequence: TGTGCCAGCAGTGGGCTATCGTACCAAGAGACCCAGTACTTC.